The 14 T cell receptor beta chains listed next were all sequenced from one sample in a study of blood T cell repertoires in COVID-19. Measured with immunoSEQ multiplex PCR; TCRdb has only the in-frame clones, and not every one. The sample carries 200,000 to 250,000 clones, roughly four fifths recorded once. Sample: PBMCs or T cells enriched from blood (not recorded which). The receptors were sampled from a woman aged 60 to 75 who had recovered from COVID-19.

The chain uses TRBV14 and TRBJ1-4; D perhaps matches TRBD1 (6 bases). Germline V gene sequence: CDR1 SGHDN, CDR2 FVKESK. The CDR3 sequence is 16 residues long. Trimming removed 2 bases at V and 3 bases at J, with 13 bases between. CDR3 DNA: TGTGCCAGCAGCCAAAACCCACAGGGAGCTAATGAAAAACTGTTTTTT. This encodes CASSQNPQGANEKLFF.

The V and J genes are TRBV19 and TRBJ2-2; 10 bases are a match to TRBD2. The CDR3 spans 16 residues. Germline assignment: CDR1 LNHDA and CDR2 SQIVND (reference sequence). The trim removed 7 bases at V and 3 bases at J, leaving 8 bases unmatched. CDR3 sequence reads: CASTWKRGGDTGELFF. The CDR3 coding sequence is TGTGCCAGTACCTGGAAGCGGGGGGGTGACACCGGGGAGCTGTTTTTT.

This clone was counted at least ten times. The chain recombines TRBV6-1 with TRBJ2-4; D is perhaps TRBD1 (7 bases). The CDR3 is 16 amino acids. The V end was cut by 3 bases, the J end by 5 bases, with 17 bases between. Germline loops: CDR1 MNHNS, CDR2 SASEGT. CDR3 residues: CASSEGSGGLQNIQYF. CDR3 sequence (DNA): TGTGCCAGCAGTGAGGGTTCAGGGGGACTCCAAAACATTCAGTACTTC.

J is TRBJ1-1 and V is TRBV7-2; D is possibly TRBD1 (5 bases). Trimming pared 3 bases from V and 3 bases from J, leaving 14 bases between. This CDR3 spans 15 amino acids. Germline V lookup: CDR1 SGHTA, CDR2 FQGNSA. The CDR3 spells CASSFAGGRHTEAFF. CDR3 DNA sequence: TGTGCCAGCAGCTTTGCGGGGGGGAGGCACACTGAAGCTTTCTTT.

The chain carries TRBV5-1 and TRBJ1-1; D call uncertain. V was trimmed by 0 bases and J by 1 base, leaving 7 bases between them. This CDR3 has 14 residues. The V gene's germline CDR1 is SGHRS and CDR2 YFSETQ. The CDR3 reads CASSLVGGNTEAFF. The DNA for the CDR3 is TGCGCCAGCAGCTTGGTAGGAGGGAACACTGAAGCTTTCTTT.

This chain joins TRBV6-2 or TRBV6-3 and TRBJ1-1; 7 nucleotides line up with TRBD1. Germline CDR1 is MNHEY and CDR2 is SVGEGT. V lost 5 bases to trimming and J lost 6 bases; unmatched junction nucleotides: 6. The CDR3 consists of 13 residues. The CDR3: CASSAPGQSEAFF. The CDR3 bases are TGTGCCAGCAGTGCGCCGGGACAGTCTGAAGCTTTCTTT.

This clone occurred once. The chain combines TRBV3-1 (or the pseudogene TRBV3-2) with TRBJ2-1; 10 nucleotides match TRBD2. Trimming removed 4 bases from V and 13 bases from J; junction bases left unmatched: 7. The CDR3 has 13 residues. Germline CDR1 reads LGHDT; CDR2 reads YNNKEL (reference sequence). The CDR3 loop reads CASSLFSGGDQFF. The CDR3 nucleotides read TGTGCCAGCAGCCTCTTCAGCGGGGGGGACCAGTTCTTC.

The chain couples TRBV5-1 to TRBJ2-7; maybe TRBD2 (6 bases). V dropped 0 bases and J dropped 6 bases, with 10 bases sitting between them. The CDR3 loop spans 13 amino acids. Germline loops: CDR1 SGHRS, CDR2 YFSETQ. CDR3 coding DNA: TGCGCCAGCAGCTTGGCTAGGAGGGGCGAGCAGTACTTC. Its translation is CASSLARRGEQYF.

This clone was seen a single time. This chain uses TRBV10-2 with TRBJ2-7; 8 bases map to TRBD2. The junction had 14 bases not matched to a gene; V was cut back by 7 bases and J by 3 bases. This CDR3 comprises 16 residues. Germline loops: CDR1 WSHSY, CDR2 SAAADI. In DNA form, the CDR3 reads TGCGCCAGCAATTCCCCGAGCGGGAGAGGGAACTACGAGCAGTACTTC. Its protein product is CASNSPSGRGNYEQYF.

A few counts support this clone. The gene calls are TRBV7-2 and TRBJ1-1; 8 nucleotides match TRBD1. Germline CDR1 SGHTA, CDR2 FQGNSA. The ends lost 5 bases at V and 3 bases at J; junction bases unmatched: 5. The CDR3 runs 14 residues. Here the CDR3 DNA reads TGTGCCAGCAGCAGACAGACAGGGGACACTGAAGCTTTCTTT. The encoded protein is CASSRQTGDTEAFF. Complete variable domain (other parts from reference TRBV7-2 and TRBJ1-1): GAGVSQSPSNKVTEKGKDVELRCDPISGHTALYWYRQSLGQGLEFLIYFQGNSAPDKSGLPSDRFSAERTGGSVSTLTIQRTQQEDSAVYLCASSRQTGDTEAFFGQGTRLTVV.

This sequence joins TRBV25-1 and TRBJ2-3; D gene unclear. Germline V lookup: CDR1 MGHDK, CDR2 SYGVNS. Trimming shortened V by 4 bases and J by 6 bases, and 5 bases separated the two germline ends. This CDR3 spans 11 amino acids. The CDR3 nucleotides read TGTGCCAGCAGTGTCGGGGATACGCAGTATTTT. Amino acid sequence: CASSVGDTQYF.

This rearrangement joins TRBV7-9 to TRBJ1-1, with 7 bases that match TRBD1. In germline, CDR1 is SEHNR, CDR2 FQNEAQ (reference sequence). The CDR3 is 17 amino acids. Losses at the gene ends were 3 bases for V and 0 bases for J; bases not matched to a gene: 10. CDR3 protein: CASSFATGLGMNTEAFF. CDR3 coding DNA: TGTGCCAGCAGCTTTGCGACAGGGCTAGGAATGAACACTGAAGCTTTCTTT.

The chain combines TRBV6-5 with TRBJ1-6; 7 bases match TRBD1. J gave up 8 bases and V 2 bases, and 6 bases lay outside the gene matches. Germline V gene data show CDR1 as MNHEY and CDR2 as SVGAGI. This CDR3 comprises 15 residues. The CDR3 nucleotides read TGTGCCAGCAGTTACGTGACAGGGTTGGATTCACCCCTCCACTTT. Amino acid sequence: CASSYVTGLDSPLHF.

This clone has only one observation. V gene TRBV12-3 or TRBV12-4 combines with J gene TRBJ1-1; tentative D call: TRBD1 (6 bases). CDR3 length: 13 amino acids. V gave up 1 base and J gave up 8 bases, with 11 bases separating them. The CDR3 coding sequence is TGTGCCAGCAGTTTAGGGGCCGACAGGGAAGCTTTCTTT. Its protein is CASSLGADREAFF.